Listed below are T cell receptor beta chains from one sample, sequenced in a study of control samples from healthy donors and cancer patients. Generated by immunoSEQ multiplex PCR, the TCRdb table keeps only in-frame clones and is missing some. The profile shows about 170,000 clones, 75% to 95% of them singletons. Sequenced: blood. Every receptor here comes from a woman between 25 and 40 years old in good health. The conserved cysteine and the conserved F or W are not part of the CDR3 here. Each record gives: V gene, J gene, CDR3 protein.

v_gene: TRBV6-5; j_gene: TRBJ1-5; CDR3aa: ASSYGSGPNQPQH
v_gene: TRBV29-1; j_gene: TRBJ2-7; CDR3aa: SVAWGRDGSYEQY
v_gene: TRBV7-2; j_gene: TRBJ1-2; CDR3aa: ASSVGQGINYGYT
v_gene: TRBV18; j_gene: TRBJ2-3; CDR3aa: ASSRTSGPSTDTQY
v_gene: TRBV7-3; j_gene: TRBJ1-1; CDR3aa: ASRSPTEMNTEAF
v_gene: TRBV9; j_gene: TRBJ1-2; CDR3aa: ASSVRQGGGYT
v_gene: TRBV7-9; j_gene: TRBJ1-1; CDR3aa: ASSRQGGTEAF
v_gene: TRBV28; j_gene: TRBJ1-1; CDR3aa: ASSLQENTEAF
v_gene: TRBV6-4; j_gene: TRBJ2-1; CDR3aa: ASSVSGGQNNEQF
v_gene: TRBV6-4; j_gene: TRBJ2-3; CDR3aa: ASSGGLAGADTQY
v_gene: TRBV5-6; j_gene: TRBJ2-3; CDR3aa: ASSLAGGPTDTQY
v_gene: TRBV5-8; j_gene: TRBJ2-7; CDR3aa: ASRRTGGPYEQY
v_gene: TRBV6-5; j_gene: TRBJ2-2; CDR3aa: ASPDGSTGELF
v_gene: TRBV19; j_gene: TRBJ2-2; CDR3aa: ASSIRGTGELF
v_gene: TRBV7-6; j_gene: TRBJ2-1; CDR3aa: ASSFDRGGYNEQF
v_gene: TRBV6-6; j_gene: TRBJ1-2; CDR3aa: ASSSRQGANYGYT
v_gene: TRBV28; j_gene: TRBJ2-6; CDR3aa: ASRTGGDSGANVLT
v_gene: TRBV19; j_gene: TRBJ1-2; CDR3aa: ASSMIPPNYGYT
v_gene: TRBV7-3; j_gene: TRBJ2-2; CDR3aa: ASSLGGTNTGELF
v_gene: TRBV19; j_gene: TRBJ1-1; CDR3aa: ASSTGGGVETEAF
v_gene: TRBV10-2; j_gene: TRBJ2-2; CDR3aa: ASSDSAGELF
v_gene: TRBV27; j_gene: TRBJ1-6; CDR3aa: ASSPPGRNNSPLH
v_gene: TRBV7-9; j_gene: TRBJ2-1; CDR3aa: ASSLSGRYNEQF
v_gene: TRBV10-1; j_gene: TRBJ2-3; CDR3aa: ASSETGADTQY
v_gene: TRBV10-2; j_gene: TRBJ2-5; CDR3aa: ASTRQYQETQY
v_gene: TRBV6-6; j_gene: TRBJ1-2; CDR3aa: ASSRGSTGAHPNYGYT
v_gene: TRBV7-2; j_gene: TRBJ2-1; CDR3aa: ASSPRQGPYNEQF
v_gene: TRBV28; j_gene: TRBJ1-5; CDR3aa: ASRPTGWNQPQH
v_gene: TRBV25-1; j_gene: TRBJ1-3; CDR3aa: ASSSRDNPSGNTIY
v_gene: TRBV27; j_gene: TRBJ2-7; CDR3aa: ASSLLSSGTYEQY
v_gene: TRBV15; j_gene: TRBJ2-7; CDR3aa: ATSRDGQGGYEQY
v_gene: TRBV9; j_gene: TRBJ1-1; CDR3aa: ASSVGGTEAF
v_gene: TRBV4-2; j_gene: TRBJ1-5; CDR3aa: ASSQVSSTSNQPQH
v_gene: TRBV6-5; j_gene: TRBJ2-7; CDR3aa: ASRTQGRGSYEQY
v_gene: TRBV7-9; j_gene: TRBJ2-1; CDR3aa: ASSLMHRENNEQF
v_gene: TRBV30; j_gene: TRBJ1-6; CDR3aa: AWSVSSNNSPLH
v_gene: TRBV7-9; j_gene: TRBJ2-4; CDR3aa: ASSLGGLAKNIQY
v_gene: TRBV5-8; j_gene: TRBJ2-5; CDR3aa: ASSGTRKETQY
v_gene: TRBV9; j_gene: TRBJ1-1; CDR3aa: ASSVEGDGNTEAF
v_gene: TRBV7-2; j_gene: TRBJ2-3; CDR3aa: ASSSTTNTQY
v_gene: TRBV7-9; j_gene: TRBJ1-3; CDR3aa: ASSLEVSGNTIY
v_gene: TRBV9; j_gene: TRBJ1-5; CDR3aa: ASSVGQDSNQPQH
v_gene: TRBV12-3/TRBV12-4; j_gene: TRBJ1-2; CDR3aa: ASSLGAGYT
v_gene: TRBV3-1/TRBV3-2; j_gene: TRBJ2-1; CDR3aa: ASSQGPGSYNEQF
v_gene: TRBV19; j_gene: TRBJ2-1; CDR3aa: ASNSGDPYNEQF
v_gene: TRBV15; j_gene: TRBJ1-5; CDR3aa: ATSRVGQPQH
v_gene: TRBV4-2; j_gene: TRBJ1-4; CDR3aa: ASSQDLGHGGEKLF
v_gene: TRBV7-8; j_gene: TRBJ2-5; CDR3aa: ASSLASGRYQETQY
v_gene: TRBV6-5; j_gene: TRBJ2-7; CDR3aa: ASSYRDRGGYEQY
v_gene: TRBV18; j_gene: TRBJ1-5; CDR3aa: ASSRTANQPQH
v_gene: TRBV18; j_gene: TRBJ1-2; CDR3aa: ASSATTGGGNYGYT
v_gene: TRBV28; j_gene: TRBJ1-6; CDR3aa: ASSLGPYYNSPLH
v_gene: TRBV5-1; j_gene: TRBJ1-4; CDR3aa: ASSLGQYTTNEKLF
v_gene: TRBV7-8; j_gene: TRBJ1-6; CDR3aa: ASSLVPYNSPLH